These 24 T cell receptor beta chains came from one sample sequenced in a study of blood T cell repertoires in COVID-19. Here immunoSEQ multiplex PCR was the method, and the copy in TCRdb shows in-frame clones only, minus some. The table includes roughly 140,000 clones, 60% to 85% detected once. Sequenced sample: peripheral blood. These receptors came from a man aged 50-60 years with active or convalescent COVID-19.

This sequence joins TRBV28 and TRBJ1-2; D is perhaps TRBD1 (6 bases). CDR3 size: 13 residues. V was clipped by 6 bases and J by 8 bases, with 16 bases between them. Germline lookup yields CDR1 MDHEN and CDR2 SYDVKM. CDR3 sequence (DNA): TGTGCCAGCAGGACTATGGGGGCGGAAGGCTACACCTTC. Translated: CASRTMGAEGYTF.

The chain recombines TRBV2 with TRBJ2-2; D remains unclear. Between the trimmed V and J ends, which lost 5 bases and 2 bases, there was a span of 6 bases. The CDR3 totals 13 residues. Germline V gene sequence: CDR1 SNHLY, CDR2 FYNNEI. The CDR3 loop reads CASSPENTGELFF. The CDR3 DNA follows: TGTGCCAGCAGTCCAGAAAACACCGGGGAGCTGTTTTTT.

CDR3 loop: CASRVRMESNQPQHF. The CDR3 coding sequence is TGTGCCAGCAGGGTGCGGATGGAGAGCAATCAGCCCCAGCATTTT. The chain employs TRBV6-5 and TRBJ1-5, with D uncertain. Trimming removed 6 bases at V and 1 base at J, with 13 bases between. Germline assignment: CDR1 MNHEY and CDR2 SVGAGI. This CDR3 is built from 15 residues.

The chain recombines TRBV10-1 with TRBJ1-5, with D possibly TRBD1 on 6 matching bases. Germline loops: CDR1 WNHNN, CDR2 SYGVQD (reference sequence). The CDR3 contains 12 residues. Deletions cut 3 bases from V and 8 bases from J, with 8 bases between. The CDR3 loop is CASSEGGEPQHF. In DNA form, the CDR3 reads TGCGCCAGCAGTGAAGGGGGGGAGCCCCAGCATTTT.

This sequence joins TRBV6-1 and TRBJ1-5; D ambiguous. Trimming shortened V by 0 bases and J by 6 bases, and 9 bases separated the two germline ends. Germline V gives CDR1 MNHNS, CDR2 SASEGT. The CDR3 spans 14 residues. The CDR3 DNA reads as TGTGCCAGCAGTGAAGCTGGATCAGGTCAGCCCCAGCATTTT. Amino acid sequence: CASSEAGSGQPQHF.

This chain joins TRBV6-5 and TRBJ2-2; D ambiguous. The CDR3 has 15 residues. Germline V gives CDR1 MNHEY, CDR2 SVGAGI. The ends were cut back, 2 bases at V and 3 bases at J, with 10 bases in the middle. The CDR3 coding sequence is TGTGCCAGCAGTTACGACATTTCGTACACCGGGGAGCTGTTTTTT. Translated: CASSYDISYTGELFF.

The chain links TRBV12-3 or TRBV12-4 to TRBJ1-2; 7 nucleotides match TRBD1. This CDR3 region has 12 residues. V gave up 5 bases and J gave up 8 bases; unmatched junction bases: 5. The DNA of the CDR3 is TGTGCCAGCAGTCCGGACAGGCCCGGCTACACCTTC. Translated: CASSPDRPGYTF.

The CDR3 here is CASSLIGDEQYF. CDR3 nucleotides: TGTGCCAGCAGCTTGATAGGGGACGAGCAGTACTTC. This chain connects TRBV5-5 to TRBJ2-7; D possibly corresponds to TRBD1 (5 bases). The V gene's germline CDR1 is SGHKS and CDR2 YYEKEE (reference sequence). The germline V and J ends were trimmed by 1 base and 5 bases, with 7 bases remaining between them. The CDR3 runs to 12 residues.

J is TRBJ2-7 and V is TRBV27, with D possibly TRBD1 on 6 matching bases. Germline CDR1 reads MNHEY; CDR2 reads SMNVEV (reference sequence). V lost 3 bases, J lost 4 bases, and 13 bases lay in between. The length of the CDR3 is 14 residues. The CDR3 sequence is CASSFSYRAYEQYF. DNA for the CDR3: TGTGCCAGCAGTTTTTCCTACAGGGCTTACGAGCAGTACTTC.

This clone was seen only once. The rearrangement joins TRBV30 to TRBJ1-2, with 9 bases aligning to TRBD1. Germline assignment: CDR1 GTSNPN and CDR2 SVGIG (reference sequence). The trim removed 0 bases at V and 7 bases at J, leaving 9 bases unmatched. This CDR3 comprises 15 residues. The chain's CDR3 is CAWSVLRTGASGYTF. The CDR3 DNA sequence: TGTGCCTGGAGTGTACTTAGGACAGGGGCGAGTGGCTACACCTTC.

Only a few counts were recorded for this clone. The V gene is TRBV3-1 (or the pseudogene TRBV3-2), the J gene TRBJ2-3; 9 positions match TRBD2. V shed 3 bases, J shed 2 bases, and the junction held 6 bases outside the gene matches. The germline V gene encodes CDR1 LGHDT and CDR2 YNNKEL (reference sequence). The CDR3 is 16 residues long. CDR3 sequence (DNA): TGTGCCAGCAGCCACCTGACTAGCGGTGTCACAGATACGCAGTATTTT. It specifies CASSHLTSGVTDTQYF.

The genes are TRBV27 and TRBJ1-1; D unclear. V lost 7 bases and J 1 base, leaving 16 bases between the germline ends. The CDR3 consists of 15 residues. CDR1 is MNHEY, CDR2 SMNVEV, per germline (reference sequence). The CDR3 DNA reads as TGTGCCAGCAACACGGCTGAGGGCTGGAACACTGAAGCTTTCTTT. This sequence encodes CASNTAEGWNTEAFF.

The J gene is TRBJ1-1, the V gene TRBV27, with a tentative D call TRBD1 (6 bases). Trimming cost V 5 bases and J 4 bases, with 14 bases left between them. The CDR3 covers 14 residues. Germline V lookup: CDR1 MNHEY, CDR2 SMNVEV (reference sequence). As DNA, the CDR3 is TGTGCCAGCAGTCCAATCAGGGGATCCACTGAAGCTTTCTTT. Translated: CASSPIRGSTEAFF.

V gene TRBV7-9 combines with J gene TRBJ2-7, with 7 bases matching TRBD2. Germline V gene data show CDR1 as SEHNR and CDR2 as FQNEAQ (reference sequence). J was trimmed by 2 bases and V by 3 bases; bases with no gene match: 10. The CDR3 is made up of 16 amino acids. CDR3 in amino acids: CASSFLLADRAYEQYF. CDR3 bases: TGTGCCAGCAGCTTTCTCCTAGCGGATCGTGCCTACGAGCAGTACTTC.

The V gene is TRBV4-1, the J gene TRBJ2-3; 10 bases line up with TRBD2. After removal of 5 bases from V and 6 bases from J, the junction contained 14 bases not matched to a gene. Germline CDR1 and CDR2: MGHRA and YSYEKL. The CDR3 is 17 residues long. The CDR3 bases are TGCGCCAGCAGCGCCCTCTTGGGAGCGGGAGGGAGCGATACGCAGTATTTT. Translated, it gives CASSALLGAGGSDTQYF.

The V and J genes are TRBV3-1 (or the pseudogene TRBV3-2) and TRBJ2-7, with 7 positions matching TRBD2. CDR3 size: 17 residues. Germline trimming cut 3 bases from V and 4 bases from J; bases unmatched to any gene: 15. In germline, CDR1 is LGHDT, CDR2 YNNKEL (reference sequence). The CDR3 bases are TGTGCCAGCAGCCAGGCGGGAGCCCGTGTTTTTTCTTACGAGCAGTACTTC. It translates to CASSQAGARVFSYEQYF.

The chain has TRBV27 and TRBJ1-6, with D tentatively TRBD1 (6 bases). The CDR3 is 17 amino acids. V was trimmed by 3 bases and J by 0 bases, leaving 12 bases between them. CDR1 MNHEY and CDR2 SMNVEV come from the germline V gene (reference sequence). The CDR3 spells CASSFARGPSYNSPLHF. DNA of the CDR3: TGTGCCAGCAGTTTCGCCAGGGGCCCCTCCTATAATTCACCCCTCCACTTT.

V usage is TRBV27 and J usage is TRBJ2-1; 7 nucleotides match TRBD2. CDR3 length: 14 residues. CDR1 is MNHEY and CDR2 is SMNVEV in the germline V gene (reference sequence). Germline trimming cut 8 bases from V and 2 bases from J; bases unmatched to any gene: 6. The CDR3 sequence is CASWGTSAYNEQFF. The CDR3 DNA is TGTGCCAGCTGGGGTACTAGCGCCTACAATGAGCAGTTCTTC.

The chain combines TRBV11-2 with TRBJ1-5, with D perhaps matching TRBD1 (5 bases). Germline V lookup: CDR1 SGHAT, CDR2 FQNNGV. The CDR3 is 13 residues long. V was clipped by 5 bases and J by 5 bases, with 10 bases between them. CDR3 nucleotides: TGTGCCAGCAGCACAGGCGTTCATCAGCCCCAGCATTTT. Amino acids: CASSTGVHQPQHF.

The chain recombines TRBV3-1 (or the pseudogene TRBV3-2) with TRBJ2-7; tentative D call: TRBD1 (5 bases). V was clipped by 1 base and J by 2 bases, with 12 bases between them. Germline CDR1 LGHDT, CDR2 YNNKEL (reference sequence). CDR3 size: 15 residues. This CDR3 is CASSQVLGAPYEQYF. CDR3 nucleotide sequence: TGTGCCAGCAGCCAAGTTTTAGGGGCCCCCTACGAGCAGTACTTC.

The chain recombines TRBV9 with TRBJ1-4; 9 positions agree with TRBD1. With 4 bases clipped from V and 7 bases from J, the junction kept 11 bases outside the gene matches. In germline, CDR1 is SGDLS, CDR2 YYNGEE. The CDR3 consists of 16 residues. For the CDR3, the DNA is TGTGCCAGCAGCTCCGGGACAGGGAGTTTAGGTGAAAAACTGTTTTTT. Translated, it gives CASSSGTGSLGEKLFF.

The genes are TRBV7-9 and TRBJ2-7; D not resolved. This CDR3 has 13 amino acids. V was clipped by 0 bases and J by 3 bases, with 6 bases between them. The germline gives CDR1 SEHNR, CDR2 FQNEAQ (reference sequence). The CDR3 sequence is CASSLASDYEQYF. DNA of the CDR3: TGTGCCAGCAGCTTAGCGTCAGACTACGAGCAGTACTTC.

The chain carries TRBV6-5 and TRBJ1-6; 10 nucleotides line up with TRBD1. This CDR3 has 15 amino acids. V was pared by 2 bases and J by 10 bases, with 5 bases of the junction left unmatched. The V gene's germline CDR1 is MNHEY and CDR2 SVGAGI. This CDR3 is CASSYPGQGESPLHF. DNA of the CDR3: TGTGCCAGCAGTTACCCAGGACAGGGGGAGTCACCCCTCCACTTT.

The genes are TRBV21-1 and TRBJ2-6; the table assigns TRBD1, which was not confirmed against the DNA. TRBV21-1 is given as a pseudogene. The CDR3 consists of 18 residues. CDR3: CASFNPRDSYSGANVLTF. CDR3 coding DNA: TGTGCCAGCTTTAACCCCCGCGACAGTTACTCTGGGGCCAACGTCCTGACTTTC.